The TCR beta chain described here comes from a study of blood T cells in healthy people across ages. Overall study findings and caveats: Strong correlation linked observed beta diversity and percent naive T cells. TCR beta diversity per million T cells fell roughly linearly with age. The donors' CMV status was not determined, possibly confounding changes in expanded clonotypes.

Concerning this clonotype itself: Its target is unknown.

PCR was performed a second time for about 7 to 12 cycles using a sample-barcoded 5' primer and a J-beta primer mix. TCRdb recomputed calls from the 5' RACE reads with MiXCR, one row per CDR3 protein. The profile covers 540,000 or so distinct CDR3 sequences, with around 50% appearing a single time and around 23% taken by the ten largest. Sequencing input: blood. This clonotype originated in a man older than 75 in good health.

The CDR3 is CSVSNEQFF. CDR3 nucleotides: TGCAGCGTTTCTAATGAGCAGTTCTTC. The J gene is TRBJ2-1, the V gene TRBV29-1, with D unclear. CDR1 and CDR2 from the germline V gene are SQVTM and ANQGSEA. V lost 5 bases to trimming and J lost 7 bases, with 3 bases between them. The CDR3 is 9 amino acids.